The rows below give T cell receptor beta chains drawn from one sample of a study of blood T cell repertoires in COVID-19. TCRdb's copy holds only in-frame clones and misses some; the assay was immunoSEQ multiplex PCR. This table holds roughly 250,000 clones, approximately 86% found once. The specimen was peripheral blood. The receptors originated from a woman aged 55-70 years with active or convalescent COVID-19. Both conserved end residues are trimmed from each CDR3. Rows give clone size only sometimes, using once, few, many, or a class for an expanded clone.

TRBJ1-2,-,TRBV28,ASRESGYGYT
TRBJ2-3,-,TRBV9,ASSPGLAETDTQY
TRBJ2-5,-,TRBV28,ASSSTSGDQETQY
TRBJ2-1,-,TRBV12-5,ASGRETYNEQF
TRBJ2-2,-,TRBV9,ASSVADRTNTGELF
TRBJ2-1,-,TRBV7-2,ASSFMARTGWDEQF
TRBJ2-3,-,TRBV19,ASSIGGNTDTQY
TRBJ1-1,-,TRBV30,AWEQGARFTEAF
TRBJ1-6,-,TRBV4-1,ASSQVGDRDSPLH
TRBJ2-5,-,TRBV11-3,ASSSRRAGVYQETQY
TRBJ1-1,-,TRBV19,ASSMDLEEAEAF
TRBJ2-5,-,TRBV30,AWSDGGEETQY
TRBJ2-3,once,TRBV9,ASNLLTEDTQY
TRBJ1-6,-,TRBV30,AWRGPSWAGIVTYNSPLH
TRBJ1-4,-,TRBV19,ASAGAGEKLF
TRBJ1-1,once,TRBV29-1,SVELGQAMNTEAF
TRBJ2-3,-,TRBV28,ASSLIGASTDTQY
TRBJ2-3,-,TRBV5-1,ASSSTGGANTDTQY
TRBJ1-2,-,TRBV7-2,ASSLVGTGLDYGYT
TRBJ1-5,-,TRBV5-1,ASSLGGGINQPQH
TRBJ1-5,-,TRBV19,ASSKRDMGGSPNQPQH
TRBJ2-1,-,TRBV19,ASSIGGDYNEQF
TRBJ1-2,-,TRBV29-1,SVFGGSTYGYT